What follows are 8 T cell receptor beta chains derived from one specimen sequenced in a study of T cell responses to AZD1222 COVID-19 vaccine. The protocol was immunoSEQ multiplex PCR, while the TCRdb copy is restricted to in-frame clones and leaves out a portion. The table lists approximately 220,000 clones, roughly 91% of them singletons. The sequences come from peripheral blood, collected on day 0 of MenACWY control vaccination. These TCRs come from an adult in good health.

The J gene is TRBJ2-7, the V gene TRBV28; tentative D call: TRBD1 (6 bases). This CDR3 has 15 residues. Germline CDR1 is MDHEN and CDR2 is SYDVKM. Trimming took off 5 bases at V and 1 base at J, with 15 bases between the two ends. CDR3 residues: CASSPWTVGSYEQYF. The CDR3 bases are TGTGCCAGCAGTCCGTGGACAGTCGGATCCTACGAGCAGTACTTC.

The J gene is TRBJ1-1, the V gene TRBV18; D gene ambiguous. The CDR3 length is 12 residues. V shed 4 bases and J shed 2 bases, with 5 bases lying between them. Per germline, CDR1 KGHSH and CDR2 LQKENI. Here the CDR3 reads CASSHTNTEAFF. In nucleotides, the CDR3 is TGTGCCAGCTCACATACCAACACTGAAGCTTTCTTT.

CDR3 in amino acids: CASSQGVNEQFF. The CDR3 bases are TGCGCCAGCAGCCAAGGAGTAAATGAGCAGTTCTTC. V and J are TRBV4-3 and TRBJ2-1; D not certain. This CDR3 comprises 12 residues. The V end lost 1 base, the J end lost 7 bases, and 5 bases lay between the germline ends. The germline CDR1 and CDR2 sequences are LGHNA and YSLEER.

This clone was counted between two and nine times. The gene calls are TRBV27 and TRBJ1-5; 10 bases match TRBD1. The CDR3 runs 15 residues. J gave up 7 bases and V 4 bases, and 7 bases lay outside the gene matches. CDR1 is MNHEY and CDR2 is SMNVEV in the germline V gene (reference sequence). The CDR3 nucleotides read TGTGCCAGCAGTTCCGGGACAGGGGTAAACCAGCCCCAGCATTTT. This sequence encodes CASSSGTGVNQPQHF.

This clone was observed once. The chain recombines TRBV11-2 with TRBJ2-2; D remains unclear. V was pared by 1 base and J by 4 bases, with 10 bases between. This CDR3 has 15 amino acids. The germline V gene encodes CDR1 SGHAT and CDR2 FQNNGV. CDR3 amino acids: CASSLAGWGTGELFF. The CDR3 bases are TGTGCCAGCAGCTTAGCTGGGTGGGGCACCGGGGAGCTGTTTTTT.

The chain recombines TRBV7-9 with TRBJ1-4; TRBD1 might be the D (6 bases). The germline V and J ends were trimmed by 1 base and 8 bases, with 11 bases remaining between them. The CDR3 sequence is 14 residues long. Germline CDR1 SEHNR, CDR2 FQNEAQ (reference sequence). CDR3 loop: CASSLDRDGEKLFF. DNA for the CDR3: TGTGCCAGCAGCTTAGACAGGGACGGGGAAAAACTGTTTTTT.

On this clone: Additional DNA sequences in this sample encode the identical CDR3. This chain joins TRBV6-6 and TRBJ1-1; D remains unclear. The germline V gene has CDR1 MNHNY and CDR2 SVGAGI (reference sequence). The CDR3 loop spans 12 amino acids. Trimming took off 7 bases at V and 1 base at J, with 7 bases between the two ends. The CDR3, as DNA: TGTGCCAGCAACGAGGGGAACACTGAAGCTTTCTTT. Translating it yields CASNEGNTEAFF.

The V call is TRBV19, the J call TRBJ1-6; D unclear. Germline loops: CDR1 LNHDA, CDR2 SQIVND (reference sequence). The ends were cut back, 4 bases at V and 5 bases at J, with 12 bases in the middle. This CDR3 comprises 15 residues. The CDR3 DNA follows: TGTGCCAGTAGTAATTACCGGAAAGATAATTCACCCCTCCACTTT. This gives the protein CASSNYRKDNSPLHF.